This TCR beta chain was sequenced during a study of cytomegalovirus exposure and HLA in healthy donors. Generated by immunoSEQ multiplex PCR, the TCRdb table keeps only in-frame clones and is missing some. The table records tens of thousands of clones, roughly 95% of them present only once. Points on this clone: The antigen remains unidentified.

Germline V gene sequence: CDR1 SGHRS, CDR2 YFSETQ. Trimming took 7 bases from V and 1 from J; bases not matched to a gene: 6. The CDR3 runs to 14 residues. Study results and caveats: The study recorded about 150 TCR beta chains that were cytomegalovirus-associated. CMV antigen specificity of a few CMV-associated chains was confirmed in vitro. Most observed TCR sequences were rare, whereas some public TCRs were detected in many donors. First-cohort TCR clusters tended to co-occur in the roughly 130 validation repertoires, a later analysis found.

This receptor was identified in a man aged 18 to 29 in good health and CMV-seropositive. This chain connects TRBV5-1 to TRBJ2-5, with 8 positions matching TRBD2. The specimen was PBMCs. Here the CDR3 reads CASSAGAIQETQYF. The CDR3 nucleotides are TGCGCCAGCTCAGCGGGAGCGATCCAAGAGACCCAGTACTTC. The full variable domain, its missing parts supplied by reference TRBV5-1 and TRBJ2-5, is KAGVTQTPRYLIKTRGQQVTLSCSPISGHRSVSWYQQTPGQGLQFLFEYFSETQRNKGNFPGRFSGRQFSNSRSEMNVSTLELGDSALYLCASSAGAIQETQYFGPGTRLLVL.